This is a list of T cell receptor beta chains from one sample in a study of molecular identifiers for immune sequencing clone quantification. TCRdb reanalysed the PCR reads using MiXCR and keeps one entry per CDR3 protein. The sample lists a few hundred thousand distinct CDR3 sequences, roughly 24% occurring once. Specimen: naive CD8+ T cells from blood, with Jurkat cell RNA spiked in. These receptors all stem from a human donor in good health. Some libraries in this study had Jurkat cell RNA spiked in. The CDR3 runs from the conserved cysteine through the conserved F or W. The order of the fields is D gene, clone size, V gene, J gene, CDR3 length, CDR3 DNA, CDR3 protein. The D gene is left open where the match is weak. Not all rows give a size; the values are once, few, many and, for expanded clones, a class.

D: TRBD1; size: .; V: TRBV4-1; J: TRBJ2-7; length: 15; DNA: TGCGCCAGCAGCCACGGGACAGCGGAGACCTACGAGCAGTACTTC; CDR3: CASSHGTAETYEQYF
D: .; size: few; V: TRBV6-2/TRBV6-3; J: TRBJ2-3; length: 14; DNA: TGTGCCAGCAGTCCGTCGGCGGCGGCAGATACGCAGTATTTT; CDR3: CASSPSAAADTQYF
D: TRBD2; size: many; V: TRBV6-5; J: TRBJ2-7; length: 15; DNA: TGTGCCAGCAGTTACCTAGCGGGAGGGTTGGTCGAGCAGTACTTC; CDR3: CASSYLAGGLVEQYF
D: TRBD1; size: .; V: TRBV4-3; J: TRBJ2-7; length: 15; DNA: TGCGCCAGCAGCCAAGACAGGGGGCCCATCTACGAGCAGTACTTC; CDR3: CASSQDRGPIYEQYF
D: .; size: few; V: TRBV4-3; J: TRBJ1-6; length: 18; DNA: TGCGCCAGCAGCCAAGATCCAGGGGCTAGCTCCTATAATTCACCCCTCCACTTT; CDR3: CASSQDPGASSYNSPLHF
D: .; size: .; V: TRBV11-1; J: TRBJ2-6; length: 15; DNA: TGTGCCAGCAGCTATTATCGCTCTGGGGCCAACGTCCTGACTTTC; CDR3: CASSYYRSGANVLTF
D: .; size: .; V: TRBV25-1; J: TRBJ2-1; length: 14; DNA: TGTGCCAGCAGTGAAACGGGGGTGAACAATGAGCAGTTCTTC; CDR3: CASSETGVNNEQFF
D: TRBD1; size: few; V: TRBV18; J: TRBJ2-1; length: 15; DNA: TGTGCCAGCTCACCCTTGGACAGGACAAACAATGAGCAGTTCTTC; CDR3: CASSPLDRTNNEQFF
D: .; size: .; V: TRBV28; J: TRBJ2-1; length: 11; DNA: TGTGCCAGCAGCTGGAGCTATGAGCAGTTCTTC; CDR3: CASSWSYEQFF
D: .; size: once; V: TRBV7-9; J: TRBJ2-7; length: 13; DNA: TGTGCCGCCCGTTCGCCCGGTGAATTCGAGCAGTACTTC; CDR3: CAARSPGEFEQYF
D: .; size: few; V: TRBV4-1; J: TRBJ2-3; length: 15; DNA: TGCGCCAGCAGCCCGGACACTCCAGGCACAGATACGCAGTATTTT; CDR3: CASSPDTPGTDTQYF
D: .; size: .; V: TRBV12-3/TRBV12-4; J: TRBJ2-3; length: 17; DNA: TGTGCCAGCAGTCCATTGGAGAGGGGGATGGGCACAGATACGCAGTATTTT; CDR3: CASSPLERGMGTDTQYF
D: TRBD1; size: many; V: TRBV29-1; J: TRBJ2-2; length: 13; DNA: TGCAGTGGGACAGGCCTGCTCACCGGGGAGCTGTTTTTT; CDR3: CSGTGLLTGELFF
D: .; size: .; V: TRBV6-2/TRBV6-3; J: TRBJ2-3; length: 14; DNA: TGTGCCAGCAGTTACGCGGACGCGCTAGGTACGCAGTATTTT; CDR3: CASSYADALGTQYF
D: TRBD1; size: .; V: TRBV6-5; J: TRBJ2-1; length: 14; DNA: TGTGCCAGCAGTTACTCTACAGGGGGCGATGAGCAGTTCTTC; CDR3: CASSYSTGGDEQFF
D: .; size: .; V: TRBV14; J: TRBJ2-3; length: 13; DNA: TGTGCCAGCAGCCAGACAAGGGGAGATACGCAGTATTTT; CDR3: CASSQTRGDTQYF
D: TRBD2; size: many; V: TRBV20-1; J: TRBJ2-3; length: 15; DNA: TGCAGTGCTAGAGATCTAGCGGGAGTAACAGATACGCAGTATTTT; CDR3: CSARDLAGVTDTQYF
D: .; size: few; V: TRBV7-9; J: TRBJ1-5; length: 16; DNA: TGTGCCAGCAGCCTACAGGGAGGAGAGAGCAATCAGCCCCAGCATTTT; CDR3: CASSLQGGESNQPQHF
D: TRBD1; size: .; V: TRBV27; J: TRBJ1-5; length: 16; DNA: TGTGCCAGCAGTCCAAGGACAGGGAGGCTGAATCAGCCCCGGCATTTT; CDR3: CASSPRTGRLNQPRHF
D: .; size: few; V: TRBV27; J: TRBJ1-6; length: 14; DNA: TGTGCCAGCAGTACGACTGCTAACTATTCACCCCTCCACTTT; CDR3: CASSTTANYSPLHF
D: .; size: .; V: TRBV4-3; J: TRBJ1-2; length: 16; DNA: TGCGCCAGCAGCCAAGATTGGGACGGAAATAACTATGGCTACACCTTC; CDR3: CASSQDWDGNNYGYTF
D: .; size: few; V: TRBV27; J: TRBJ2-6; length: 16; DNA: TGTGCCAGCAGTCCGTTACAGCCTTCTGGGGCCAACGTCCTGACTTTC; CDR3: CASSPLQPSGANVLTF
D: .; size: .; V: TRBV3-1; J: TRBJ2-7; length: 14; DNA: TGTGCCAGCAGCCAAGCAGGGTCAGCCTACGAGCAGTACTTC; CDR3: CASSQAGSAYEQYF
D: .; size: .; V: TRBV11-2; J: TRBJ1-2; length: 16; DNA: TGTGCCAGCAGCTTAGCAGGCGGGGAGTATAGCTATGGCTACACCTTC; CDR3: CASSLAGGEYSYGYTF
D: TRBD1; size: many; V: TRBV7-9; J: TRBJ1-1; length: 12; DNA: TGTGCCAGCCAGGGGGCGAACACTGAAGCTTTCTTT; CDR3: CASQGANTEAFF
D: TRBD1; size: few; V: TRBV11-2; J: TRBJ1-1; length: 17; DNA: TGTGCCAGCAGCTTAGACAACAGGGGACCCATTAACACTGAAGCTTTCTTT; CDR3: CASSLDNRGPINTEAFF
D: .; size: many; V: TRBV6-5; J: TRBJ2-3; length: 16; DNA: TGTGCCAGCAACCCAGGAACAGGGCCTAGCACAGATACGCAGTATTTT; CDR3: CASNPGTGPSTDTQYF
D: .; size: many; V: TRBV7-9; J: TRBJ1-1; length: 12; DNA: TGTGCCAGCAGAGAGATGAACACTGAAGCTTTCTTT; CDR3: CASREMNTEAFF
D: TRBD2; size: .; V: TRBV2; J: TRBJ2-4; length: 18; DNA: TGTGCCAGCAGCGGAGGACTAGCGGGAGGGCTGATCAAAAACATTCAGTACTTC; CDR3: CASSGGLAGGLIKNIQYF
D: .; size: .; V: TRBV4-1; J: TRBJ2-1; length: 14; DNA: TGCGCCAGCAGCCAAGATCAGGCTTGGGGTGAGCAGTTCTTC; CDR3: CASSQDQAWGEQFF
D: .; size: many; V: TRBV29-1; J: TRBJ1-5; length: 14; DNA: TGCAGCCCTGGGACCCGCAAGACGAATCAGCCCCAGCATTTT; CDR3: CSPGTRKTNQPQHF
D: TRBD2; size: many; V: TRBV12-3/TRBV12-4; J: TRBJ2-3; length: 15; DNA: TGTGCCAGCAGTCGACTAGCGGGATTCACAGATACGCAGTATTTT; CDR3: CASSRLAGFTDTQYF
D: TRBD2; size: many; V: TRBV7-2; J: TRBJ2-5; length: 16; DNA: TGTGCCAGCAGCTCCTGGGGGCGGGGGGTGCAAGAGACCCAGTACTTC; CDR3: CASSSWGRGVQETQYF
D: .; size: few; V: TRBV3-1; J: TRBJ2-5; length: 15; DNA: TGTGCCAGCAGCCCTGGGACGCGGCGAACTGAGACCCAGTACTTC; CDR3: CASSPGTRRTETQYF
D: .; size: .; V: TRBV5-6; J: TRBJ2-7; length: 13; DNA: TGTGCCAGCAGCTTCGGGTCCCCCTACGAGCAGTACTTC; CDR3: CASSFGSPYEQYF
D: TRBD2; size: few; V: TRBV4-3; J: TRBJ2-2; length: 19; DNA: TGCGCCAGCAGCCAAGATATAAGGCTAGCGGGAGTAGGCACCGGGGAGCTGTTTTTT; CDR3: CASSQDIRLAGVGTGELFF
D: .; size: many; V: TRBV5-1; J: TRBJ2-5; length: 14; DNA: TGCGCCAGCAGCTTGGGGGCAGGGCAAGAGACCCAGTACTTC; CDR3: CASSLGAGQETQYF
D: .; size: many; V: TRBV28; J: TRBJ1-1; length: 14; DNA: TGTGCCAGCAGGCTAGGGGTGGCCGACACTGAAGCTTTCTTT; CDR3: CASRLGVADTEAFF
D: .; size: few; V: TRBV5-6; J: TRBJ1-5; length: 15; DNA: TGTGCCAGCAGCTTGAGTGGCAGCTACAATCAGCCCCAGCATTTT; CDR3: CASSLSGSYNQPQHF
D: .; size: many; V: TRBV21-1; J: TRBJ2-5; length: 15; DNA: TGTGCCCGCCAAACGGCGCCGGGACGTAAAGAGACCCAGTACTTC; CDR3: CARQTAPGRKETQYF
D: TRBD1; size: few; V: TRBV30; J: TRBJ1-4; length: 15; DNA: TGTGCCTGGAGTGCAACAGGGGCATCCTATGAAAAACTGTTTTTT; CDR3: CAWSATGASYEKLFF
D: .; size: .; V: TRBV5-3; J: TRBJ2-3; length: 17; DNA: TGTGCCGGCAGCTCTCCCCTGGCGGGGTTCTTCACAGATACGCAGTATTTT; CDR3: CAGSSPLAGFFTDTQYF
D: TRBD1; size: many; V: TRBV7-8; J: TRBJ1-2; length: 14; DNA: TGTGCCAGCAGCGTGGACAGGGCTCCCTATGGCTACACCTTC; CDR3: CASSVDRAPYGYTF
D: .; size: many; V: TRBV5-1; J: TRBJ1-2; length: 15; DNA: TGCGCCAGCAGCTTGATCATGACAGGATTCTATGGCTACACCTTC; CDR3: CASSLIMTGFYGYTF
D: .; size: many; V: TRBV2; J: TRBJ2-5; length: 13; DNA: TGTGCCAGCAACGAGGGGCAGTTCTGGACCCAGTACTTC; CDR3: CASNEGQFWTQYF
D: TRBD2; size: few; V: TRBV7-2; J: TRBJ2-1; length: 17; DNA: TGTGCCAGCAGCTTAAGGGCTAGCGGGGGGGCCCTCAATGAGCAGTTCTTC; CDR3: CASSLRASGGALNEQFF
D: .; size: .; V: TRBV27; J: TRBJ2-7; length: 14; DNA: TGTGCCAGCAGCCCCGGAGCAACCCAGGACGAGCAGTACTTC; CDR3: CASSPGATQDEQYF
D: .; size: many; V: TRBV29-1; J: TRBJ2-7; length: 11; DNA: TGCAGCGTCCTACAGCGATCGGCGCAGTACTTC; CDR3: CSVLQRSAQYF
D: .; size: .; V: TRBV7-9; J: TRBJ2-2; length: 14; DNA: TGTGCCGGCAGCGCAGGGTTTGTCGCCGGGGAGCTGTTTTTT; CDR3: CAGSAGFVAGELFF
D: .; size: few; V: TRBV19; J: TRBJ2-7; length: 13; DNA: TGTGCCAGTAGTATAGATGGGGCCTGGGAGCAGTACTTC; CDR3: CASSIDGAWEQYF